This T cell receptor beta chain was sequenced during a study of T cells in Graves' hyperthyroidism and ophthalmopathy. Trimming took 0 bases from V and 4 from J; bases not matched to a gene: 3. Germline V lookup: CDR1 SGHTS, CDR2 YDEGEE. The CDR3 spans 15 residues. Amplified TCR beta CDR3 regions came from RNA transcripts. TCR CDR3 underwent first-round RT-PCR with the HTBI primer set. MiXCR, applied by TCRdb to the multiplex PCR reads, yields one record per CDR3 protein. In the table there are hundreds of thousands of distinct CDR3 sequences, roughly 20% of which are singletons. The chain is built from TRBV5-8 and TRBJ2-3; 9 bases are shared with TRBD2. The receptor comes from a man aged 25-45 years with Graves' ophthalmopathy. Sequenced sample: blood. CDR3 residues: CASSLAAGGSDTQYF. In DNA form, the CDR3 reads TGTGCCAGCAGCTTGGCGGCGGGAGGGTCAGATACGCAGTATTTT.